This T cell receptor beta chain was found in a study of blood T cell repertoires in COVID-19. Assay: immunoSEQ multiplex PCR; the TCRdb copy retains only in-frame clones and omits some. The data contain roughly 200,000 clones, around four fifths of them singletons. This CDR3 is 15 amino acids long. V lost 5 bases, J lost 4 bases, and 17 bases lay in between. The V gene's germline CDR1 is LNHDA and CDR2 SQIVND (reference sequence). This clone came up a few times. The chain has TRBV19 and TRBJ1-1; D possibly corresponds to TRBD1 (6 bases). The sample consisted of peripheral blood. This receptor was taken from a man aged 35 to 55 with active or convalescent COVID-19. CDR3 loop: CASSLLAGGGTEAFF. The CDR3 nucleotides are TGTGCCAGTAGTCTCCTGGCGGGGGGCGGCACTGAAGCTTTCTTT. The full variable domain, with the rest looked up from reference TRBV19 and TRBJ1-1, is DGGITQSPKYLFRKEGQNVTLSCEQNLNHDAMYWYRQDPGQGLRLIYYSQIVNDFQKGDIAEGYSVSREKKESFPLTVTSAQKNPTAFYLCASSLLAGGGTEAFFGQGTRLTVV.